The T cell receptor (beta chain) described here comes from a study of shared clonotypes between healthy human individuals. This clone showed up just a few times. Deletions cut 10 bases from V and 3 bases from J, with 10 bases between. The CDR3 spans 13 residues. Germline-derived CDR1 and CDR2 are SNHLY and FYNNEI. TCRdb's table, derived via immunoSEQ multiplex PCR, lists solely in-frame clones and lacks some. The repertoire holds roughly 1 million clones, with 65% to 80% as singletons. J is TRBJ1-6 and V is TRBV2, with D perhaps TRBD1 (6 bases). Sequenced sample: memory CD4+ T cells sorted from blood. The sample's subset: CD45RA-negative fraction. This TCR derives from a man between 18 and 29 years old in good health. The CDR3 DNA sequence: TGTGCCACCGGACAGAACTATAATTCACCCCTCCACTTT. Its translation: CATGQNYNSPLHF. Using reference TRBV2 and TRBJ1-6 for the parts outside the CDR3, the full variable domain is EPEVTQTPSHQVTQMGQEVILRCVPISNHLYFYWYRQILGQKVEFLVSFYNNEISEKSEIFDDQFSVERPDGSNFTLKIRSTKLEDSAMYFCATGQNYNSPLHFGNGTRLTVT.